The clone carrying this T cell receptor beta chain was counted only a few times. Its antigen remains unidentified. The data were obtained in a study of beta chain features in type 1 diabetes. Study results and limitations: Type 1 diabetes patients had moderately but significantly shorter TCRB CDR3s in all four CD4+ subsets.

Expressed TCRB transcripts got sequenced, as all isolated RNA was reverse transcribed. Only in-frame clones appear in the TCRdb table, and some are missing; sequencing was by immunoSEQ multiplex PCR. The repertoire holds hundreds of thousands of clones, around 15% seen once, with 0.035% to 0.04% in the top ten. Material: naive CD4+ T cells from blood. The receptor comes from a man younger than 30 with type 1 diabetes.

The DNA for the CDR3 is TGCAGTGGTGGGGAAGCCTACGAGCAGTACTTC. This encodes CSGGEAYEQYF. This chain joins TRBV20-1 and TRBJ2-7; D call uncertain. There are 11 residues in the CDR3. The germline CDR1 and CDR2 sequences are DFQATT and SNEGSKA (reference sequence). Trimming took 7 bases from V and 2 from J, leaving 9 bases between them.